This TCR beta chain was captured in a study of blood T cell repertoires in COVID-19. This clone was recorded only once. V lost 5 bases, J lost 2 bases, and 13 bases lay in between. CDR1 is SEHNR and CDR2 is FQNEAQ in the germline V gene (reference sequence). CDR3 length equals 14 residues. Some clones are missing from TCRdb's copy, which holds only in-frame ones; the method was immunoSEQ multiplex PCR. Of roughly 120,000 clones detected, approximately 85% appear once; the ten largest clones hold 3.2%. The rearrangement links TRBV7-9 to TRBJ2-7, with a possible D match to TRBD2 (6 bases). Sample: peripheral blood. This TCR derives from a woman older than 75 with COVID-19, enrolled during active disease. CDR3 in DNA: TGTGCCAGCAGCCCGGGGTCGGGGGCCTACGAGCAGTACTTC. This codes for CASSPGSGAYEQYF.